Here is one T cell receptor (beta chain) with its context. Its antigen is currently unknown. Using immunoSEQ multiplex PCR, the repertoire was profiled, and TCRdb retains in-frame clones only, with some absent. The profile shows roughly 2,600 clones, more than 85% of them singletons. The time point is: 2014-2015 season, pre-vaccination. The data were taken from a study of follicular helper T cells after annual influenza vaccination. General observations from the study: Plasmablast frequency change correlated with clonality change in ICOS+CD38+ cTfh.

This sequence was found in an adult who received the influenza vaccine. The source material was CXCR5+ CD38+ circulating T follicular helper cells from blood, sampled on the day of influenza vaccination. Indicated subset: circulating Tfh, non-naive CD4+CXCR5+PD-1+ (ICOS+CD38+ or ICOS-CD38-).

In DNA form, the CDR3 reads TGTGCCTGGAGTGTACTCGGGACAGCCTACGAGCAGTACTTC. Its protein product is CAWSVLGTAYEQYF. The chain recombines TRBV30 with TRBJ2-7, with 7 bases aligning to TRBD1. The V gene's germline CDR1 is GTSNPN and CDR2 SVGIG (reference sequence). Germline trimming cut 0 bases from V and 2 bases from J; bases unmatched to any gene: 4. This CDR3 is 14 amino acids long.